The 9 T cell receptor beta chains in this list originate from one sample, sequenced in a study of OX40 agonist ivuxolimab in advanced cancers. Sequenced by immunoSEQ multiplex PCR; TCRdb stores in-frame clones only, minus some. The table shows 40,000 or so clones, with roughly 88% occurring only once. Sequencing was performed on CD4+ or CD8+ T cells sorted from blood, taken in a trial of the OX40 agonist ivuxolimab. The receptors originated from an adult with an advanced solid tumor such as melanoma, head and neck, liver or kidney cancer.

This chain links TRBV10-2 with TRBJ2-7; the D gene is possibly TRBD2 (5 bases). Germline lookup yields CDR1 WSHSY and CDR2 SAAADI. With 6 bases removed from V and 2 bases from J, the gap between germline ends came to 8 bases. This CDR3 is 12 amino acids long. The CDR3 DNA reads as TGCGCCAGCAGCGACGGGACCTACGAGCAGTACTTC. Encoded protein: CASSDGTYEQYF.

This rearrangement joins TRBV25-1 to TRBJ1-5; TRBD1 matches at 7 bases. The CDR3 runs to 14 residues. V was clipped by 4 bases and J by 0 bases; unmatched bases: 0. Germline values: CDR1 MGHDK, CDR2 SYGVNS. The chain's CDR3 is CASSGQGSNQPQHF. The DNA for the CDR3 is TGTGCCAGCAGTGGACAGGGTAGCAATCAGCCCCAGCATTTT.

The V and J genes are TRBV29-1 and TRBJ2-1; no clear D gene. V was pared by 0 bases and J by 8 bases, with 8 bases between. The germline V gene has CDR1 SQVTM and CDR2 ANQGSEA. The CDR3 has 12 amino acids. CDR3 nucleotides: TGCAGCGTTGAAGATCGAGAGTATGAGCAGTTCTTC. It is translated as CSVEDREYEQFF.

The rearrangement joins TRBV4-3 to TRBJ2-2; D unclear. With 1 base removed from V and 4 bases from J, the gap between germline ends came to 7 bases. Germline CDR1 reads LGHNA; CDR2 reads YSLEER. The CDR3 sequence is 14 residues long. In nucleotides, the CDR3 is TGCGCCAGCAGCCAAGCCGCCTTCACCGGGGAGCTGTTTTTT. Its translation: CASSQAAFTGELFF.

The chain uses TRBV7-9 and TRBJ2-1; D is perhaps TRBD2 (5 bases). Germline V gives CDR1 SEHNR, CDR2 FQNEAQ (reference sequence). Trimming pared 6 bases from V and 8 bases from J, leaving 8 bases between. This CDR3 comprises 11 residues. As DNA, the CDR3 is TGTGCCAGCAGGGCGGGCGATGAGCAGTTCTTC. Its translation is CASRAGDEQFF.

The rearrangement joins TRBV2 to TRBJ2-1; D might be TRBD1 or TRBD2, each matching 5 bases. Trimming removed 3 bases from V and 5 bases from J, with 14 bases in between. Germline V gives CDR1 SNHLY, CDR2 FYNNEI. This CDR3 region has 15 residues. The CDR3 loop is CASSDFVGANNEQFF. The DNA for the CDR3 is TGTGCCAGCAGTGATTTCGTCGGGGCCAACAATGAGCAGTTCTTC.

This sequence joins TRBV5-1 and TRBJ2-7; D uncertain. The CDR3 length is 13 residues. Trimming removed 4 bases at V and 0 bases at J, with 8 bases between. Germline assignment: CDR1 SGHRS and CDR2 YFSETQ. In nucleotides, the CDR3 is TGCGCCAGCAGCCCCGATTTCTCCTACGAGCAGTACGTC. It is translated as CASSPDFSYEQYV.

This rearrangement joins TRBV19 to TRBJ2-7; D is possibly TRBD1 (5 bases). This CDR3 comprises 13 residues. Trimming removed 6 bases from V and 3 bases from J, with 12 bases in between. Per the germline V gene, CDR1 is LNHDA and CDR2 is SQIVND (reference sequence). CDR3 amino acids: CASRDPDSYEQYF. DNA for the CDR3: TGTGCCAGTAGGGATCCCGACAGCTACGAGCAGTACTTC.

The chain links TRBV7-6 to TRBJ1-5; D gene ambiguous. Germline V CDR1 and CDR2: SGHVS, FNYEAQ. The CDR3 sequence is 13 residues long. V was shortened by 2 bases and J by 5 bases, with 7 bases between the two germline ends. The CDR3 here is CASSLSPYQPQHF. The CDR3 region has the DNA TGTGCCAGCAGCTTATCACCGTATCAGCCCCAGCATTTT.